The clone carrying this TCR beta chain came up a few times. What it recognizes is unknown. This specimen comes from a study of T cells in localized non-small cell lung cancer. Sequencing was performed with immunoSEQ multiplex PCR; in TCRdb, only in-frame clones are kept and a portion is missing. This table holds about 46,000 clones, 80% to 85% found once. General study points: In adjacent lung appeared a median around 62 of the top 100 tumor clones.

Germline V gene sequence: CDR1 MNHEY, CDR2 SVGAGI. This CDR3 is 13 amino acids long. The V and J ends lost 10 bases and 0 bases respectively, with 11 bases between them. Sequencing used peripheral blood mononuclear cells, obtained before any cancer treatment. The chain links TRBV6-5 to TRBJ2-3, with D unresolved. This receptor was identified in a man aged 40-75 years with stage III lung adenocarcinoma. CDR3 DNA: TGTGCCACCCGGGCTCCTAGCACAGATACGCAGTATTTT. It specifies CATRAPSTDTQYF.